This T cell receptor (beta chain) emerged from a study of T-cell reconstitution after alpha-beta-depleted transplantation in children. Broader study findings: The authors attributed T-cell counts and diversity one year after transplant mostly to newly produced T cells. After transplant, high TCRbeta diversity at day 60 in some patients arose from surviving recipient T cells and thymic progenitors. By about two months after transplant, alpha-beta T cells reportedly arose from several hundred graft clones that had expanded.

The ends lost 3 bases at V and 3 bases at J; junction bases unmatched: 11. The CDR3 consists of 18 residues. Germline CDR1 is SGHRS and CDR2 is YFSETQ. Unique molecular identifiers were built into the TCRbeta library. TCRdb re-called the PCR reads with MiXCR, one entry per CDR3 protein. This sample yields about 300,000 distinct CDR3 sequences, of which 10% are seen a single time; roughly 7% belongs to the top ten. Many counts were recorded for this clonotype. The antigen remains unidentified. This receptor was obtained from a boy younger than two with acute myeloid leukemia, due to receive a stem cell transplant. The specimen was PBMCs, collected before TCRalphabeta/CD19-depleted stem cell transplant. The chain carries TRBV5-1 and TRBJ2-2; 10 nucleotides agree with TRBD1. The CDR3 sequence is CASSYTPVGTGDTGELFF. CDR3 bases: TGCGCCAGCAGCTACACCCCGGTCGGGACAGGGGACACCGGGGAGCTGTTTTTT.